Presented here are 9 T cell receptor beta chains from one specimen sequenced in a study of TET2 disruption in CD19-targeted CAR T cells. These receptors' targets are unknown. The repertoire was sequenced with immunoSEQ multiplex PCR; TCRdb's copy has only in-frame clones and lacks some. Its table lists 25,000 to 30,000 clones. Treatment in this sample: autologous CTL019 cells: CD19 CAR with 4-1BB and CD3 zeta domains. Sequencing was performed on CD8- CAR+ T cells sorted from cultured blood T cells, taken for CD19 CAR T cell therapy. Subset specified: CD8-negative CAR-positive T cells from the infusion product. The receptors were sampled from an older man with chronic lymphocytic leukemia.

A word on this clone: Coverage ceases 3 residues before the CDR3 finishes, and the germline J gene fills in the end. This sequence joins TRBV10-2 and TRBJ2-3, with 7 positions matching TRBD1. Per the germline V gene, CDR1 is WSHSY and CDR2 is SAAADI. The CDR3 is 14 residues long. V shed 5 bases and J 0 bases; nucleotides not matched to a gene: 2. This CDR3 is CASSRTGSTDTQYF. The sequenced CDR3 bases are TGCGCCAGCAGTAGGACAGGTAGCACAGATACG.

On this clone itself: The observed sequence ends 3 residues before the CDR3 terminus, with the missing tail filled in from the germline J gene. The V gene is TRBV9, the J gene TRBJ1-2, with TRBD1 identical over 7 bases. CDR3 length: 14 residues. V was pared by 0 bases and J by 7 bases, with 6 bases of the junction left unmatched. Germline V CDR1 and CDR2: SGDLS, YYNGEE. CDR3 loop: CASSVGDREGGYTF. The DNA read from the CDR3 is TGTGCCAGCAGCGTAGGTGACAGGGAGGGTGGC. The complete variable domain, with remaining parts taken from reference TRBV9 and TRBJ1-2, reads DSGVTQTPKHLITATGQRVTLRCSPRSGDLSVYWYQQSLDQGLQFLIQYYNGEERAKGNILERFSAQQFPDLHSELNLSSLELGDSALYFCASSVGDREGGYTFGSGTRLTVV.

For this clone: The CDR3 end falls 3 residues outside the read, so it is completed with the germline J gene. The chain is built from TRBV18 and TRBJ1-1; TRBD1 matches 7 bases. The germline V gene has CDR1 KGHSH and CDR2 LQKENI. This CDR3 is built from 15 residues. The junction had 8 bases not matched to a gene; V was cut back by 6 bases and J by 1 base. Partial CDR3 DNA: TGTGCCAGCTCTCCCAAGACAGGGTGGAACACTGAA. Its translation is CASSPKTGWNTE. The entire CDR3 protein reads CASSPKTGWNTEAFF.

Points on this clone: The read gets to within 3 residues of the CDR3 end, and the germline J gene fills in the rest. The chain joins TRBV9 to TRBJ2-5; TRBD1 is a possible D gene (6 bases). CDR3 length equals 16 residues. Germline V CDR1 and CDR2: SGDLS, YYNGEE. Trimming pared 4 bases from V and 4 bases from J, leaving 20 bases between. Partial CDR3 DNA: TGTGCCAGCAGCACCTCCTCGGCGGACAGTCTAGAGACC. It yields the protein CASSTSSADSLET. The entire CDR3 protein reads CASSTSSADSLETQYF.

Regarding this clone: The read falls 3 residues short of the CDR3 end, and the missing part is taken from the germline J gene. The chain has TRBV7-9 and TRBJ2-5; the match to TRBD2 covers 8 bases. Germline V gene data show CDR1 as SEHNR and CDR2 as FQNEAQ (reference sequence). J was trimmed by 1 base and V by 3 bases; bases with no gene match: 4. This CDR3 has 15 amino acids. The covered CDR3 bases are TGTGCCAGCAGCTTTGCGGGGGGCTTCCAAGAGACC. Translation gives CASSFAGGFQET. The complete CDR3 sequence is CASSFAGGFQETQYF.

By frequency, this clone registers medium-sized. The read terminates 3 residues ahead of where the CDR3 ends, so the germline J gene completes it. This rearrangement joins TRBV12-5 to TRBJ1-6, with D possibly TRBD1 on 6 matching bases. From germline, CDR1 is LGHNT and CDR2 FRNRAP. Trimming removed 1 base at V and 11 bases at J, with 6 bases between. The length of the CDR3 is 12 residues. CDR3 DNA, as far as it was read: TGTGCTAGTGGTTTGGCAGGGGCACCC. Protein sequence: CASGLAGAP. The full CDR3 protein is CASGLAGAPLHF.

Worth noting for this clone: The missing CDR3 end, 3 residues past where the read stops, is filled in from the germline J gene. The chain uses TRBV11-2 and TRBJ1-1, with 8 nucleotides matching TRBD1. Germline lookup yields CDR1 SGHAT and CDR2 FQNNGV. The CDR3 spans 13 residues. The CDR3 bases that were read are TGTGCCAGCAGCCCCGACAGGGGTTCGACT. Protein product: CASSPDRGST. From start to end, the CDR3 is CASSPDRGSTAFF.

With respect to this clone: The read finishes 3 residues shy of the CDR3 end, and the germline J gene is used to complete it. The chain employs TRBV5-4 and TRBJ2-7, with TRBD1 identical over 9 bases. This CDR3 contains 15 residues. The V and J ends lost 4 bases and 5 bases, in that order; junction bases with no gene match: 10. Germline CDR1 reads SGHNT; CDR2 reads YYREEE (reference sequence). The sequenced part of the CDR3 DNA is TGTGCCAGCAGCCCCCCCGGGGGACAGGGAGACGAG. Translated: CASSPPGGQGDE. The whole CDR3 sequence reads CASSPPGGQGDEQYF. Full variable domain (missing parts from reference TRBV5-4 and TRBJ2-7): ETGVTQSPTHLIKTRGQQVTLRCSSQSGHNTVSWYQQALGQGPQFIFQYYREEENGRGNFPPRFSGLQFPNYSSELNVNALELDDSALYLCASSPPGGQGDEQYFGPGTRLTVT.

The DNA read from the CDR3 is TGTGCCAGCAGCTTTTGGCAGTCGAACACTGAA. This encodes CASSFWQSNTE. In full, the CDR3 is CASSFWQSNTEAFF. The V and J genes are TRBV5-4 and TRBJ1-1; unclear D gene. The observed sequence ends 3 residues before the CDR3 terminus, with the missing tail filled in from the germline J gene. V lost 2 bases, J lost 1 base, and 9 bases lay in between. Germline V gene sequence: CDR1 SGHNT, CDR2 YYREEE (reference sequence). CDR3 length equals 14 residues.